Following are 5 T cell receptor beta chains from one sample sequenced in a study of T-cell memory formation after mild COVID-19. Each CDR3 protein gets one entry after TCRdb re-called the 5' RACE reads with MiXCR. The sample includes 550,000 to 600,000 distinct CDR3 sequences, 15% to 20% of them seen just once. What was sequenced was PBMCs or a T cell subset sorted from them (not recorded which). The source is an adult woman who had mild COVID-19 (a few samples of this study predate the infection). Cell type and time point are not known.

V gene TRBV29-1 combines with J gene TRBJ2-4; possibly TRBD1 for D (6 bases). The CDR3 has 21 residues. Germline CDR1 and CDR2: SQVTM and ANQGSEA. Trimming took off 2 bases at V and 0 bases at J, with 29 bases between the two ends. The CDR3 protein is CSVERFGVNREGFVAKNIQYF. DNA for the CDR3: TGCAGCGTTGAAAGGTTCGGGGTGAACAGGGAAGGTTTTGTAGCCAAAAACATTCAGTACTTC.

As DNA, the CDR3 is TGTGCCACCAGTGCGACTAGTGGTCTGACAGATACGCAGTATTTT. It translates to CATSATSGLTDTQYF. V usage is TRBV24-1 and J usage is TRBJ2-3, with D perhaps matching TRBD2 (6 bases). The germline V gene encodes CDR1 KGHDR and CDR2 SFDVKD. The CDR3 runs 15 residues. Trimming took off 5 bases at V and 3 bases at J, with 14 bases between the two ends.

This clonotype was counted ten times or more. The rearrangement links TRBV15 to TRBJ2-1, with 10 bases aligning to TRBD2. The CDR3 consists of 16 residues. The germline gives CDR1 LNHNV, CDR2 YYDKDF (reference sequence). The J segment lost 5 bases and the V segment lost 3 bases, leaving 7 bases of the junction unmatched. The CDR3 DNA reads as TGTGCCACCAGCAGGGAGCTAGCGGGAGTCAACAATGAGCAGTTCTTC. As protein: CATSRELAGVNNEQFF.

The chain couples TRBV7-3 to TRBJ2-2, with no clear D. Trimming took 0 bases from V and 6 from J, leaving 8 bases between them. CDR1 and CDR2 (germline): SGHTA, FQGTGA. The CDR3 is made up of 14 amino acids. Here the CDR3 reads CASSLTRISGELFF. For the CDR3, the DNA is TGTGCCAGCAGCTTAACGCGCATTTCCGGGGAGCTGTTTTTT.

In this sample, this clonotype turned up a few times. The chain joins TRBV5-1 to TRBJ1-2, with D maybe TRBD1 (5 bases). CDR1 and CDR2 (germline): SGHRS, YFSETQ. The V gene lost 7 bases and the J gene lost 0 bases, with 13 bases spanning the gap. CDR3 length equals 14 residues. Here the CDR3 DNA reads TGCGCCAGCGCGAGGGACGGAGCTAACTATGGCTACACCTTC. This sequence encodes CASARDGANYGYTF.